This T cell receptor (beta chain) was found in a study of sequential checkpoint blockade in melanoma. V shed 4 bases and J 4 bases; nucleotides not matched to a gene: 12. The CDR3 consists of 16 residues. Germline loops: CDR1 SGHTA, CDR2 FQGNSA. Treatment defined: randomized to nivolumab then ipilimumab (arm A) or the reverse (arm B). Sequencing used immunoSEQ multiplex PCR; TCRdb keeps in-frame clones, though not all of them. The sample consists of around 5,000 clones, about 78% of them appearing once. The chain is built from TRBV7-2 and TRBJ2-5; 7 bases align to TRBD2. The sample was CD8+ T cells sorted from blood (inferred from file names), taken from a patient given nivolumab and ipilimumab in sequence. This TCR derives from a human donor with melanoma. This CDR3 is CASSWEGLDFRETQYF. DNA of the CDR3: TGTGCCAGCAGCTGGGAGGGGTTGGACTTTCGAGAGACCCAGTACTTC.